The 22 T cell receptor beta chains below come from one sample, sequenced in a study of T cell repertoires in cytomegalovirus infection. These receptors are not linked to any known antigen. One entry per CDR3 protein results from TCRdb running MiXCR on the reads. This table holds approximately 470,000 distinct CDR3 sequences, about 42% found once. The starting material was cultured PBMCs, obtained from culture after CMV antigen stimulation. Source of these receptors: a human donor in good health (CMV status not recorded). Some clones in this sample may be carry-over from other donors' samples.

This clonotype was found a few times. The V call is TRBV6-1, the J call TRBJ2-7; 8 nucleotides match TRBD1. CDR3 length: 15 residues. J lost 2 bases, V lost 3 bases, and 6 bases had no gene match. The germline V gene has CDR1 MNHNS and CDR2 SASEGT. The CDR3 loop is CASSENRGSPYEQYF. The CDR3 DNA reads as TGTGCCAGCAGTGAGAACAGGGGGTCCCCCTACGAGCAGTACTTC.

This chain links TRBV6-2 or TRBV6-3 with TRBJ2-7; TRBD2 aligns across 9 bases. Germline trimming cut 4 bases from V and 6 bases from J; bases unmatched to any gene: 7. The germline gives CDR1 MNHEY, CDR2 SVGEGT. The CDR3 loop spans 14 amino acids. In DNA, the CDR3 is TGTGCCAGCAGTTTAGCGGGGGCTACGGGCGAGCAGTACTTC. Amino acid sequence: CASSLAGATGEQYF.

V and J are TRBV6-2 or TRBV6-3 and TRBJ1-2; D unclear. V was pared by 0 bases and J by 9 bases, with 17 bases between. This CDR3 has 15 residues. Germline-derived CDR1 and CDR2 are MNHEY and SVGEGT. The CDR3 nucleotides are TGTGCCAGCAGTTACTCCCGGGCCCTGATTATGCGCTACACCTTC. This encodes CASSYSRALIMRYTF.

V and J are TRBV20-1 and TRBJ2-6; D is unresolved. Germline V gives CDR1 DFQATT, CDR2 SNEGSKA (reference sequence). The CDR3 totals 12 residues. The V gene lost 4 bases and the J gene lost 2 bases, with 3 bases spanning the gap. CDR3 loop: CSATPGANVLTF. The DNA for the CDR3 is TGCAGTGCTACCCCTGGGGCCAACGTCCTGACTTTC.

This sequence joins TRBV12-3 or TRBV12-4 and TRBJ2-7; no firm D call. V lost 1 base and J lost 2, with 9 bases in between. The CDR3 extends over 14 amino acids. CDR3 DNA: TGTGCCAGCAGTTTAGTACCTGGGGCCTACGAGCAGTACTTC. It yields the protein CASSLVPGAYEQYF.

J is TRBJ2-3 and V is TRBV6-1; D unclear. V shed 6 bases and J shed 4 bases, with 23 bases lying between them. The CDR3 loop spans 17 amino acids. Per germline, CDR1 MNHNS and CDR2 SASEGT. The CDR3 DNA follows: TGTGCCAGCAGACCGGACCCTCTAGGAGATCTGCCAGATACGCAGTATTTT. Amino acids: CASRPDPLGDLPDTQYF.

Worth noting for this clonotype: One junction end does not reproduce the germline sequence, and a read error may be involved. This chain joins TRBV5-3 and TRBJ2-5; TRBD2 aligns across 7 bases. TRBV5-3 is labeled an ORF, and its function is uncertain. This CDR3 is 14 amino acids long. CDR3 residues: CASSSRGSGETQYF. DNA for the CDR3: TGTGCCAGCAGCTCGCGGGGGTCCGGGGAGACCCAGTACTTC.

V and J are TRBV5-6 and TRBJ2-2; D gene ambiguous. The V end lost 9 bases, the J end lost 6 bases, and 9 bases lay between the germline ends. This CDR3 is built from 11 residues. From germline, CDR1 is SGHDT and CDR2 YYEEEE. The CDR3 region has the DNA TGTGCCAAGTACAAGCCCGGGGAGCTGTTTTTT. As protein: CAKYKPGELFF.

The chain recombines TRBV10-3 with TRBJ2-1; no clear D gene. This CDR3 spans 14 amino acids. The V end lost 2 bases, the J end lost 5 bases, and 10 bases lay between the germline ends. CDR1 ENHRY and CDR2 SYGVKD come from the germline V gene. CDR3 residues: CAISEGQVHNEQFF. The DNA of the CDR3 is TGTGCCATCAGTGAGGGGCAGGTTCACAATGAGCAGTTCTTC.

The chain couples TRBV12-3 or TRBV12-4 to TRBJ2-4; 7 bases agree with TRBD1. V was pared by 3 bases and J by 8 bases, with 7 bases of the junction left unmatched. The CDR3 has 14 residues. The CDR3: CASSFLGGPDIQYF. Written as DNA, the CDR3 is TGTGCCAGCAGTTTTTTAGGGGGCCCGGACATTCAGTACTTC.

This clonotype was observed a few times. The chain recombines TRBV6-1 with TRBJ2-5, with D hard to call. The CDR3 spans 14 residues. V lost 7 bases, J lost 0 bases, and 12 bases lay in between. The germline CDR1 and CDR2 sequences are MNHNS and SASEGT. The DNA of the CDR3 is TGTGCCAGCACCCGTGGGTCGTACCAAGAGACCCAGTACTTC. Its translation is CASTRGSYQETQYF.

The rearrangement joins TRBV7-2 to TRBJ2-2; 9 bases agree with TRBD2. Germline CDR1 and CDR2: SGHTA and FQGNSA. This CDR3 comprises 15 residues. V was pared by 5 bases and J by 7 bases, with 8 bases of the junction left unmatched. The CDR3 loop is CASSPTGAGGGELFF. The CDR3 DNA reads TGTGCCAGCAGCCCCACGGGAGCGGGGGGCGGGGAGCTGTTTTTT.

CDR3 coding DNA: TGTGCCAGCAGTGAACAGGGGCTTAACTATGGCTACACCTTC. It encodes CASSEQGLNYGYTF. V gene TRBV6-1 combines with J gene TRBJ1-2; TRBD1 is a possible D gene (6 bases). The CDR3 spans 14 residues. Germline CDR1 reads MNHNS; CDR2 reads SASEGT. Deletions cut 2 bases from V and 1 base from J, with 8 bases between.

The table lists this clonotype with a few counts. CDR3 sequence reads: CSATIAGSQETQYF. The CDR3 region has the DNA TGCAGTGCAACCATAGCGGGGAGCCAAGAGACCCAGTACTTC. The rearrangement joins TRBV20-1 to TRBJ2-5, with TRBD2 matching 8 bases. The V and J ends lost 6 bases and 1 base, in that order; junction bases with no gene match: 7. The CDR3 has 14 amino acids. The V gene's germline CDR1 is DFQATT and CDR2 SNEGSKA (reference sequence).

The chain employs TRBV4-3 and TRBJ2-5; 10 bases line up with TRBD2. The CDR3 has 23 amino acids. The V segment lost 3 bases and the J segment 0 bases; nucleotides outside the gene matches: 25. Germline V gene data show CDR1 as LGHNA and CDR2 as YSLEER. This chain's CDR3 is CASSHRVGRRAGGRFLDQETQYF. CDR3 coding DNA: TGCGCCAGCAGCCACAGGGTGGGGCGCCGAGCGGGAGGGCGATTCCTCGACCAAGAGACCCAGTACTTC.

The V gene is TRBV12-3 or TRBV12-4, the J gene TRBJ2-2; a weak D match, TRBD1 (6 bases). V was pared by 7 bases and J by 6 bases, with 18 bases between. The CDR3 runs to 15 residues. This chain's CDR3 is CASTAGGGGAGELFF. The CDR3, as DNA: TGTGCCAGCACCGCGGGTGGTGGGGGCGCCGGGGAGCTGTTTTTT.

This clonotype was seen more than once but under ten times. The chain links TRBV7-8 to TRBJ1-4; a weak D match, TRBD1 (6 bases). The CDR3 totals 13 residues. The V end lost 4 bases, the J end lost 8 bases, and 11 bases lay between the germline ends. Germline lookup yields CDR1 SGHVS and CDR2 FQNEAQ. The CDR3 bases are TGTGCCAGCAGCTCCCGGACAGACGAAAAACTGTTTTTT. Translation: CASSSRTDEKLFF.

The rearrangement links TRBV28 to TRBJ1-1; D remains ambiguous. CDR1 is MDHEN, CDR2 SYDVKM, per germline. The CDR3 is made up of 13 amino acids. Trimming cost V 10 bases and J 5 bases, with 17 bases left between them. CDR3: CAILAGAGTEAFF. As DNA, the CDR3 is TGTGCCATCCTAGCAGGCGCGGGGACTGAAGCTTTCTTT. The whole variable domain, remainder taken from reference TRBV28 and TRBJ1-1, is DVKVTQSSRYLVKRTGEKVFLECVQDMDHENMFWYRQDPGLGLRLIYFSYDVKMKEKGDIPEGYSVSREKKERFSLILESASTNQTSMYLCAILAGAGTEAFFGQGTRLTVV.

This rearrangement joins TRBV7-2 to TRBJ2-7, with 8 nucleotides matching TRBD2. Trimming took 0 bases from V and 5 from J; bases not matched to a gene: 0. The CDR3 sequence is 13 residues long. From germline, CDR1 is SGHTA and CDR2 FQGNSA. The CDR3 is CASSLARGDEQYF. For the CDR3, the DNA is TGTGCCAGCAGCTTAGCGCGGGGGGACGAGCAGTACTTC.

This clonotype turned up a few times. This chain connects TRBV7-6 to TRBJ1-5; TRBD1 agrees at 9 bases. CDR1 and CDR2 (germline): SGHVS, FNYEAQ. CDR3 length: 15 amino acids. V dropped 6 bases and J dropped 7; count of bases not matched to a gene: 10. CDR3: CASSPGTGTFQPQHF. The CDR3 bases are TGTGCCAGCAGTCCGGGGACAGGGACTTTCCAGCCCCAGCATTTT.

V usage is TRBV6-1 and J usage is TRBJ2-5, with D tentatively TRBD1 or TRBD2 (5 bases each). This CDR3 is 16 amino acids long. Germline V gene sequence: CDR1 MNHNS, CDR2 SASEGT. The ends were cut back, 1 base at V and 5 bases at J, with 17 bases in the middle. CDR3 region: CASSEEYRGVSETQYF. CDR3 nucleotide sequence: TGTGCCAGCAGTGAAGAGTACCGAGGGGTTTCGGAGACCCAGTACTTC.

The V and J genes are TRBV3-1 and TRBJ2-5; TRBD2 matches 10 bases. Germline V lookup: CDR1 LGHDT, CDR2 YNNKEL (reference sequence). This CDR3 is 18 amino acids long. V shed 0 bases, J shed 2 bases, and the junction held 9 bases outside the gene matches. CDR3 loop: CASSQDLAGDPPQETQYF. In DNA form, the CDR3 reads TGTGCCAGCAGCCAAGACCTAGCGGGAGACCCCCCACAAGAGACCCAGTACTTC.